This TCR beta chain was identified during a study of blood T cell repertoires in COVID-19 (dated by TCRdb to 2020 to 2021). Regarding the research as a whole: The collaborator samples originated in the United States, Italy and Spain and spanned the acute and convalescent phases of COVID-19. Where available, HLA class I and class II types were taken from metadata supplied by the sample provider and were not determined by assay-based typing. A freely available public database, intended as a resource for researchers studying the immune response to SARS-CoV-2, is where the repertoires were released. The sample metadata nearly always contained a de-identified subject ID, COVID-19 status, age in years and sex. The material from the prospective study consisted of cDNA or gDNA derived from T cells, B-cell-depleted T cells, or PBMCs. Samples were obtained from the ongoing ImmuneRACE study (first 160 participants) and from approximately 1,200 subjects provided by 6 global collaborators. The dataset comprised deeply sampled blood TCRbeta repertoires from subjects exposed to, actively infected with, or recovered from COVID-19. Results the study describes overall, beyond this receptor: The amount of clinical and demographic metadata varied by source and participant and was provided uncurated.

On this clone itself: The antigen this receptor binds is unknown. No quality values exist for individual bases; no much larger clone is one base distant.

From the cysteine up to the phenylalanine, the CDR3 has a length of 12 residues. Of all the DNA, just the CDR3 is kept, 36 bases in frame from base 1. The germline V and J ends show losses of 7 bases and 6 bases respectively, and no gene match explains 5 bases of the junction. The germline V gene (reference sequence) sets CDR1 to SEHNR and CDR2 to FQNEAQ. The immunoSEQ Assay, a bias-controlled multiplex PCR, was used to amplify TCRbeta CDR3 regions from genomic DNA. Under the source paper's analysis protocol: The number of nucleated cells in each sample was estimated from the amplification of reference gene primers within the assay. To quantify the absolute abundance of each unique TCRbeta CDR3 rearrangement, sequence reads were collapsed and filtered. For each sample, productive Simpson clonality was calculated by taking the square root of Simpson's diversity index across productive rearrangements. Imported from immuneACCESS, the table was reduced by TCRdb to in-frame sequences with V and J called. These copies leave out some clones; in studies compared against another copy, an unresolved V gene accounts for under half, and the cause of the remainder is not known. Clone size and V and J calls were adopted from that table, with D and trimming inferred from the DNA. The sample includes approximately 380,000 clones, with 70% to 90% observed a single time. The ten largest make up 0.9% to 1.5% of the sample.

Enrolling through a virtual design, the prospective study's participants ranged in age from about 18 to 100 years and lived across 24 United States geographic areas. Cohort assignment in the prospective study relied on participant-reported clinical history from a screening survey and a study questionnaire. ImmuneRACE Cohort 3 recovered participants were defined by two consecutive negative NP/OP PCR tests, healthcare professional clearance, or symptom resolution. In the prospective study, mobile phlebotomists collected whole blood, serum and a nasopharyngeal or oropharyngeal swab from each participant. Participants in the prospective study had the option to provide additional blood draws and questionnaires over an approximately 2-month period. Before DNA extraction, blood samples from the prospective study were shipped at room temperature or frozen.

The specimen sequenced was PBMCs or T cells enriched from blood (not recorded which). The chain joins TRBV7-9 to TRBJ1-2, with 7 central nucleotides matching TRBD1. This clonotype was obtained from a woman aged 18 to 35 who had recovered from COVID-19. In nucleotide form, the sequence is TGTGCCAGCACCGACAGGGTAGATGGCTACACCTTC. This sequence encodes CASTDRVDGYTF.